This T cell receptor beta chain originates from a study of T-cell reconstitution after alpha-beta-depleted transplantation in children. The library targeted TCRbeta and was prepared with unique molecular identifiers. TCRdb reanalysed the PCR reads using MiXCR and keeps one entry per CDR3 protein. The sample shows approximately 640,000 distinct CDR3 sequences, roughly 17% of them seen only once. Germline CDR1 is LNHNV and CDR2 is YYDKDF (reference sequence). This CDR3 is built from 14 residues. Trimming removed 5 bases at V and 8 bases at J, with 16 bases between. This TCR came from a human donor who donated a stem cell graft to a child with acute myeloid leukemia. The specimen comprised PBMCs from the stem cell graft donor, sampled from the stem cell graft. The chain employs TRBV15 and TRBJ1-5; weak D call: TRBD1 (5 bases). This CDR3 reads CATSGRDPREPQHF. The CDR3 nucleotides read TGTGCCACCAGCGGACGGGACCCGCGTGAGCCCCAGCATTTT.